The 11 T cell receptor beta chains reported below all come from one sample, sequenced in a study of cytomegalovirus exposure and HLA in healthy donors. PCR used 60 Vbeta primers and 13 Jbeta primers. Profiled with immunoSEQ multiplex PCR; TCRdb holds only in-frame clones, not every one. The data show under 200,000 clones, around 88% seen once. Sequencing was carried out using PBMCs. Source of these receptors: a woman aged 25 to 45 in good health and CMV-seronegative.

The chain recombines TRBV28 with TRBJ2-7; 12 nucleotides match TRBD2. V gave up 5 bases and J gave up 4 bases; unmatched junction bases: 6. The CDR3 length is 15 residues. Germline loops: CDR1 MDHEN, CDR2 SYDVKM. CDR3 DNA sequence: TGTGCCAGCAGTACACTGACTAGCGGGAGTTACGAGCAGTACTTC. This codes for CASSTLTSGSYEQYF.

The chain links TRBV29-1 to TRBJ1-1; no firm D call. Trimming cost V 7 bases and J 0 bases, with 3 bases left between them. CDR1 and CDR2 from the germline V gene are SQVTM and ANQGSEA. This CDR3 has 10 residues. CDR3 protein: CSAVNTEAFF. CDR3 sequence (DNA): TGCAGCGCTGTGAACACTGAAGCTTTCTTT.

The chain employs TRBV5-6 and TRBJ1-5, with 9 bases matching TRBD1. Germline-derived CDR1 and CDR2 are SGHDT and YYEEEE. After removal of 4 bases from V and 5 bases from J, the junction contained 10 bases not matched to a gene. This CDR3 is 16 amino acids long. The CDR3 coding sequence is TGTGCCAGCAGCAGGGGACTGGACAGGGGTGATCAGCCCCAGCATTTT. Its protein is CASSRGLDRGDQPQHF.

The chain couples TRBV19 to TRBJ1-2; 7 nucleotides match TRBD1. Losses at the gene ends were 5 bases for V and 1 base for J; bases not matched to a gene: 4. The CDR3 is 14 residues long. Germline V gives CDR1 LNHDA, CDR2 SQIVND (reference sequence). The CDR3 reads CASSAGQLNYGYTF. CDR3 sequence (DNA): TGTGCCAGTAGTGCGGGACAGCTTAACTATGGCTACACCTTC.

The CDR3 DNA follows: TGCAGCGTTGAAGACGGAGGAGAGACCCAGTACTTC. Its protein product is CSVEDGGETQYF. The chain recombines TRBV29-1 with TRBJ2-5; TRBD2 might be the D (5 bases). CDR1 is SQVTM and CDR2 is ANQGSEA in the germline V gene. The germline V and J ends were trimmed by 0 bases and 4 bases, with 6 bases remaining between them. There are 12 residues in the CDR3. Using reference TRBV29-1 and TRBJ2-5 for the parts outside the CDR3, the full variable domain is SAVISQKPSRDICQRGTSLTIQCQVDSQVTMMFWYRQQPGQSLTLIATANQGSEATYESGFVIDKFPISRPNLTFSTLTVSNMSPEDSSIYLCSVEDGGETQYFGPGTRLLVL.

The CDR3, as DNA: TGTGCCAGCAGCCTCGGATCGGGACAGGGGTATCATGAGCAGTTCTTC. Translation: CASSLGSGQGYHEQFF. The gene calls are TRBV11-3 and TRBJ2-1, with 10 bases that match TRBD1. With V trimmed by 5 bases and J by 8 bases, 12 bases remained unmatched. The CDR3 consists of 16 residues. CDR1 and CDR2 from the germline V gene are SGHNT and YENEEA.

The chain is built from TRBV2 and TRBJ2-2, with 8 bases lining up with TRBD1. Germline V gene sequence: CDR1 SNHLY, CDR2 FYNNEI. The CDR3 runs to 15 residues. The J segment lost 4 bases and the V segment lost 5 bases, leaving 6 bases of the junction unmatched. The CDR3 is CASSRDRMLTGELFF. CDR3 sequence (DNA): TGTGCCAGCAGTAGGGACAGGATGCTCACCGGGGAGCTGTTTTTT.

The CDR3 nucleotides read TGCGCCAGCAGCCAAGGCTGGGGGCGGCGGGATGAAAAACTGTTTTTT. The encoded protein is CASSQGWGRRDEKLFF. V and J are TRBV4-1 and TRBJ1-4, with a possible D match to TRBD1 (6 bases). The CDR3 has 16 residues. Germline V CDR1 and CDR2: MGHRA, YSYEKL. V lost 1 base and J 6 bases, leaving 15 bases between the germline ends.

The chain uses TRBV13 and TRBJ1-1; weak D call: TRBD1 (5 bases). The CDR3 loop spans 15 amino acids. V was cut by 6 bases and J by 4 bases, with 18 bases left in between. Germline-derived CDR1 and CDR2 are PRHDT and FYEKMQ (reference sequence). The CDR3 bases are TGTGCCAGCAGGGCCGATAGGGACTTCCTCACTGAAGCTTTCTTT. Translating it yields CASRADRDFLTEAFF.

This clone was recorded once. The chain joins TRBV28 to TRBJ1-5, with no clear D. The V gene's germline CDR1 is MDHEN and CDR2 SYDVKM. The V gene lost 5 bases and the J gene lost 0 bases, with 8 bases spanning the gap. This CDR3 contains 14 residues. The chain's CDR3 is CASSPGSSNQPQHF. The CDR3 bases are TGTGCCAGCAGTCCGGGGAGTAGCAATCAGCCCCAGCATTTT.

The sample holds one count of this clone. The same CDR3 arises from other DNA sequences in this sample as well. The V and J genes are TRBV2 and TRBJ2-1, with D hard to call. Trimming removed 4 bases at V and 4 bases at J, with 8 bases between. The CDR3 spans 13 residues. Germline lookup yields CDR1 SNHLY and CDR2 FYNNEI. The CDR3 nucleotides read TGTGCCAGCAGTGGTCTCCTTTACAATGAGCAGTTCTTC. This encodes CASSGLLYNEQFF.